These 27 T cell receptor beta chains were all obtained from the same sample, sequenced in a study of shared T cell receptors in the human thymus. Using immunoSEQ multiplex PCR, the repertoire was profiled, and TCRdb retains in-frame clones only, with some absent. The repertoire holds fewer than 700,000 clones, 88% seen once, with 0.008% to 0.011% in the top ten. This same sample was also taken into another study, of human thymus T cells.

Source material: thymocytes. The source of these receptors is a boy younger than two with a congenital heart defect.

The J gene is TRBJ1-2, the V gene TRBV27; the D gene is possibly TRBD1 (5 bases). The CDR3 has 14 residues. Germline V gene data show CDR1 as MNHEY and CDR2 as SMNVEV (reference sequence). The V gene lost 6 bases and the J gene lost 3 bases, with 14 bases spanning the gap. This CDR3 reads CASRRRGRDYGYTF. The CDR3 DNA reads TGTGCCAGCAGGCGCCGGGGGAGGGACTATGGCTACACCTTC.

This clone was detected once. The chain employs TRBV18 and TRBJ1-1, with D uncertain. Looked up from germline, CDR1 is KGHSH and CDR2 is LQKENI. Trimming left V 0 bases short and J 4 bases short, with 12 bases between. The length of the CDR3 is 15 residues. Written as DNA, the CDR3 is TGTGCCAGCTCACCACCGAGTCCGGAGGGCACTGAAGCTTTCTTT. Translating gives CASSPPSPEGTEAFF.

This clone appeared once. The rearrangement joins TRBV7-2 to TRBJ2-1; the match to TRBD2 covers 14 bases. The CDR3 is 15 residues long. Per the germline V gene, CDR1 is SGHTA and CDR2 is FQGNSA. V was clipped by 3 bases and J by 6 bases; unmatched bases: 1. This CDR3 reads CASSLTSGGGNEQFF. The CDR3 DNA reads TGTGCCAGCAGCTTGACTAGCGGGGGGGGCAATGAGCAGTTCTTC.

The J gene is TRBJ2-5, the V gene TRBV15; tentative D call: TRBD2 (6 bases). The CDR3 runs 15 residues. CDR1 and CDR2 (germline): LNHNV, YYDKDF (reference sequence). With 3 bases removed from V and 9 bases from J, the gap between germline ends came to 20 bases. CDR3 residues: CATSSHRESQRPQYF. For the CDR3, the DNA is TGTGCCACCAGCAGTCATCGGGAGTCGCAGAGGCCCCAGTACTTC.

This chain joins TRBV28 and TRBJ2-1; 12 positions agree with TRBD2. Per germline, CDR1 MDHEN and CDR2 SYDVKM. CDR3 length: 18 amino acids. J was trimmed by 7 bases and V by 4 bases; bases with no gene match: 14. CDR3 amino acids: CASSSLPENTSGRNEQFF. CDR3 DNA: TGTGCCAGCAGTTCCCTTCCAGAAAACACTAGCGGGAGGAATGAGCAGTTCTTC.

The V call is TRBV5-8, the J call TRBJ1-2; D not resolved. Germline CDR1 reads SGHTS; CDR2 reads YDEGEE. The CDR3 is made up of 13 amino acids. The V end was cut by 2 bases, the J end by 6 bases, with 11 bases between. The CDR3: CASSFPTSHGYTF. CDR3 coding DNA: TGTGCCAGCAGCTTTCCGACATCTCATGGCTACACCTTC.

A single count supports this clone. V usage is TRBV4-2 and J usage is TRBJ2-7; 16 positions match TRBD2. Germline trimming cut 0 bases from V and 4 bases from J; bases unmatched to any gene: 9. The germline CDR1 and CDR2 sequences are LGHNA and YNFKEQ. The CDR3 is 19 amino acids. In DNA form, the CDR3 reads TGTGCCAGCAGCCAAGATCGGGGACTAGCGGGAGGGCCTGGGTACGAGCAGTACTTC. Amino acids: CASSQDRGLAGGPGYEQYF.

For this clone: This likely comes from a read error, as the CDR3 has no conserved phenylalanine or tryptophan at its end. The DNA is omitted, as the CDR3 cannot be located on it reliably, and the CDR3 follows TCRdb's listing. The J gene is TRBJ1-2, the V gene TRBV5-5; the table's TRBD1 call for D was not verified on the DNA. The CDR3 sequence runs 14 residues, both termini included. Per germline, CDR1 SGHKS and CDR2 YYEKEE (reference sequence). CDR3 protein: CASSLDASGFRLQV.

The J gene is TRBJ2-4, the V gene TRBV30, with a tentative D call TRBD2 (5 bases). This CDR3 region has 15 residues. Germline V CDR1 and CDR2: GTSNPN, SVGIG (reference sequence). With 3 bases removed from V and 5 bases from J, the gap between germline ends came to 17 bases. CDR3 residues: CAWSAGRRTQNIQYF. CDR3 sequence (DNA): TGTGCCTGGAGCGCGGGCCGTAGGACCCAAAACATTCAGTACTTC.

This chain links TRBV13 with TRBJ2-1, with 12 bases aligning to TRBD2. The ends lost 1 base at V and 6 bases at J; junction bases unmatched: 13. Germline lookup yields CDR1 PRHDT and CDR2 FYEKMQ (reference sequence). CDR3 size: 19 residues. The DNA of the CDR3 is TGTGCCAGCAGCTTAGTCGGCGACAGAGCTAGCGGGAGGGCCAATGAGCAGTTCTTC. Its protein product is CASSLVGDRASGRANEQFF.

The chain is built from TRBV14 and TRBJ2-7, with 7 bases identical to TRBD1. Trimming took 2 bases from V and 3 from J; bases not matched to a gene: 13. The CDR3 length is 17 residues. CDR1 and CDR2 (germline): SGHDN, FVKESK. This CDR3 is CASSQSTFDTGDYEQYF. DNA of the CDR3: TGTGCCAGCAGCCAAAGTACCTTCGATACAGGGGACTACGAGCAGTACTTC. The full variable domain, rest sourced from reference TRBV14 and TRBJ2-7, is EAGVTQFPSHSVIEKGQTVTLRCDPISGHDNLYWYRRVMGKEIKFLLHFVKESKQDESGMPNNRFLAERTGGTYSTLKVQPAELEDSGVYFCASSQSTFDTGDYEQYFGPGTRLTVT.

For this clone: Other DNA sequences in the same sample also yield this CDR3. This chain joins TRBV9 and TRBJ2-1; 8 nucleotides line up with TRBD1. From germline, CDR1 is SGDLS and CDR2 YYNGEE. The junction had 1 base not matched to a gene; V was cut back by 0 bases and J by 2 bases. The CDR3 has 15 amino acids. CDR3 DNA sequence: TGTGCCAGCAGCGTAGGGACAGGGACCTACAATGAGCAGTTCTTC. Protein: CASSVGTGTYNEQFF.

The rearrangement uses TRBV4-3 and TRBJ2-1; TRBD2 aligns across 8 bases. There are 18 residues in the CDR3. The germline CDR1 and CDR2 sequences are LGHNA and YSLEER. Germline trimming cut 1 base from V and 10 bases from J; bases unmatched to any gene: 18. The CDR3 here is CASSQALIPDSGKGEQFF. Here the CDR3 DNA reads TGCGCCAGCAGCCAAGCCCTTATTCCAGATAGCGGGAAGGGGGAGCAGTTCTTC.

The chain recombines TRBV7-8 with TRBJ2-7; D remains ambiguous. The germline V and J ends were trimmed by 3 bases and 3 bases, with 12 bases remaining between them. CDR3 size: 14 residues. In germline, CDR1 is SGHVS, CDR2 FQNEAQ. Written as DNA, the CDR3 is TGTGCCAGCAGCTTCCCACACCCAAGCTACGAGCAGTACTTC. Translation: CASSFPHPSYEQYF.

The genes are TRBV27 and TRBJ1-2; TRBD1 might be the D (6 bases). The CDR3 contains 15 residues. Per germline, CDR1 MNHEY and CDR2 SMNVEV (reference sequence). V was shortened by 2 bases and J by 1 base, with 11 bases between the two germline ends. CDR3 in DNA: TGTGCCAGCAGTTTAGTTGGACAGCATAACTATGGCTACACCTTC. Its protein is CASSLVGQHNYGYTF.

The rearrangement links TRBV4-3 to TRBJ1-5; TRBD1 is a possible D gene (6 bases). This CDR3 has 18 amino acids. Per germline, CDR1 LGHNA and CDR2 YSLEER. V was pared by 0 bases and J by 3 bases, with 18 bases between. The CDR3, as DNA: TGCGCCAGCAGCCAAGAGCCCCCATGGGGACAAATCAATCAGCCCCAGCATTTT. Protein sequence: CASSQEPPWGQINQPQHF.

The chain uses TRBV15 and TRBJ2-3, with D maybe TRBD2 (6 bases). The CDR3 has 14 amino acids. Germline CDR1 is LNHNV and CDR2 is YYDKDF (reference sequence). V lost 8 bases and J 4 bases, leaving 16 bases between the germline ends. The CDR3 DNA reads TGTGCCACCCGGGAGAGGGGCTTTTCAGATACGCAGTATTTT. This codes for CATRERGFSDTQYF.

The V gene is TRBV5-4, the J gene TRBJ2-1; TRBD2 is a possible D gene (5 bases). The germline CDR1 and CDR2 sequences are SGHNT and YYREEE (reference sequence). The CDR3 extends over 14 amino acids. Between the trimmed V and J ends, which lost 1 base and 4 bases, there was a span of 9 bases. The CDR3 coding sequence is TGTGCCAGCAGCTTGAATAGGGAGTACAATGAGCAGTTCTTC. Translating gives CASSLNREYNEQFF.

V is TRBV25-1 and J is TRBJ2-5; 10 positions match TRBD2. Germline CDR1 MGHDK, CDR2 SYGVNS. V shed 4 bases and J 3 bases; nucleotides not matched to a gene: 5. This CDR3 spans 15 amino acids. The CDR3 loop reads CASSAPLAGEETQYF. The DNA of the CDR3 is TGTGCCAGCAGTGCCCCTCTAGCGGGGGAAGAGACCCAGTACTTC.

The CDR3 DNA sequence: TGTGCCAGCAGCCGAGGTGCATCGCTCCAAGAGACCCAGTACTTC. Translating it yields CASSRGASLQETQYF. This sequence joins TRBV14 and TRBJ2-5; D uncertain. With 4 bases removed from V and 1 base from J, the gap between germline ends came to 13 bases. There are 15 residues in the CDR3. Germline assignment: CDR1 SGHDN and CDR2 FVKESK. Filled out from reference TRBV14 and TRBJ2-5, the complete variable domain reads EAGVTQFPSHSVIEKGQTVTLRCDPISGHDNLYWYRRVMGKEIKFLLHFVKESKQDESGMPNNRFLAERTGGTYSTLKVQPAELEDSGVYFCASSRGASLQETQYFGPGTRLLVL.

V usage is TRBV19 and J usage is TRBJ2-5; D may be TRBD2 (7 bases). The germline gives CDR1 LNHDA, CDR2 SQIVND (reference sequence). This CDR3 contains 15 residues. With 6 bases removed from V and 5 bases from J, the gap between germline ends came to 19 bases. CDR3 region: CASRPGGPYTETQYF. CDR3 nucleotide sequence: TGTGCCAGTAGGCCCGGGGGGCCATACACGGAGACCCAGTACTTC. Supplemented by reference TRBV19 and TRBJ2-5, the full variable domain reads DGGITQSPKYLFRKEGQNVTLSCEQNLNHDAMYWYRQDPGQGLRLIYYSQIVNDFQKGDIAEGYSVSREKKESFPLTVTSAQKNPTAFYLCASRPGGPYTETQYFGPGTRLLVL.

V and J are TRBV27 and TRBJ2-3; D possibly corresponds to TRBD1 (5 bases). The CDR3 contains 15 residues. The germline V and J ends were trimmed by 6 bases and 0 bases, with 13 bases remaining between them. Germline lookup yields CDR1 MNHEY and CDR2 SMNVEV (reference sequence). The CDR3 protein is CASRLQVTSTDTQYF. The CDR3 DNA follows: TGTGCCAGCAGATTACAGGTTACTAGCACAGATACGCAGTATTTT.

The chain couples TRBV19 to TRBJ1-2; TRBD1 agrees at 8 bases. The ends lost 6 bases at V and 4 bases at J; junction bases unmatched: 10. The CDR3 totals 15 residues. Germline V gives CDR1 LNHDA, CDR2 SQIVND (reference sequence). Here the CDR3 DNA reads TGTGCCAGTAGCCCCCAGGGACAGGAGGGCTATGGCTACACCTTC. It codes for CASSPQGQEGYGYTF.

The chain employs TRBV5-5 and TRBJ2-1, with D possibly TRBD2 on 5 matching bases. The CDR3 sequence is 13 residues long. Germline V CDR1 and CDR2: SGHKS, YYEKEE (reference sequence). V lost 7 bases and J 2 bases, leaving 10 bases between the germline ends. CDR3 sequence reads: CASGGLPYNEQFF. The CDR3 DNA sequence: TGTGCCAGCGGTGGACTCCCCTACAATGAGCAGTTCTTC.

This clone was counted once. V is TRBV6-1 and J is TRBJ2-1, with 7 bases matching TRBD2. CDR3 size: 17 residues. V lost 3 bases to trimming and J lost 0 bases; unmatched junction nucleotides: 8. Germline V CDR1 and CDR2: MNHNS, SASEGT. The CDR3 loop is CASSDLPRTSSYNEQFF. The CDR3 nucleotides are TGTGCCAGCAGTGACTTACCCCGGACTAGCTCCTACAATGAGCAGTTCTTC.

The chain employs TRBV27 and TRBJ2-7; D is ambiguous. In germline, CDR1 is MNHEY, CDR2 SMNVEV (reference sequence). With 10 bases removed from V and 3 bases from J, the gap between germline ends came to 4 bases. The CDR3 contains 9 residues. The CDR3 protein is CANFYEQYF. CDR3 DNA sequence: TGTGCCAACTTCTACGAGCAGTACTTC.

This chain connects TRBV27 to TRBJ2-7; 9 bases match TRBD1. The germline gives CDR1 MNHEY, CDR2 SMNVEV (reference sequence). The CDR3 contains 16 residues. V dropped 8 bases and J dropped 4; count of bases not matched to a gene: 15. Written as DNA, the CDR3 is TGTGCCAGCCTCCGGGGGGACCGACAGGGGGGATACGAGCAGTACTTC. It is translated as CASLRGDRQGGYEQYF.